This T cell receptor (beta chain) was captured in a study of T cell repertoires in cytomegalovirus infection. V lost 1 base and J lost 4; bases outside the gene matches: 9. The CDR3 contains 16 residues. Germline values: CDR1 MGHRA, CDR2 YSYEKL. A few counts support this clonotype. Its target is not known. Findings and caveats of the study: HLA-C-restricted CMV-specific TCR beta clonotypes prevailed in the ex vivo response.

From the reads, TCRdb called clonotypes with MiXCR, one entry per CDR3 protein. The sample contains a few hundred thousand distinct CDR3 sequences, under 45% of which appear only once. The source of this sequence is a human donor in good health (CMV status not recorded). Some clones in this sample may be carry-over from other donors' samples. This rearrangement joins TRBV4-1 to TRBJ1-1; the match to TRBD1 covers 7 bases. The material sequenced was cultured PBMCs, taken from culture after CMV antigen stimulation. CDR3 DNA: TGCGCCAGCAGCCAAGCCCGGGACAGCATTTTCACTGAAGCTTTCTTT. Translation gives CASSQARDSIFTEAFF.